Presented here are 31 T cell receptor beta chains from one specimen sequenced in a study of blood T cell repertoires in COVID-19. Here immunoSEQ multiplex PCR was the method, and the copy in TCRdb shows in-frame clones only, minus some. The sample consists of tens of thousands of clones, 84% of them appearing once. Sequencing was done on a sample of peripheral blood. These receptors all come from a man in his 60s with acute or convalescent COVID-19.

This clone was found once. The V gene is TRBV6-1, the J gene TRBJ1-5; D is unclear. CDR3 length: 15 residues. Germline CDR1 and CDR2: MNHNS and SASEGT. V lost 0 bases, J lost 0 bases, and 6 bases lay in between. CDR3 nucleotides: TGTGCCAGCAGTGAAGCGTCCAGTAGCAATCAGCCCCAGCATTTT. Residues: CASSEASSSNQPQHF.

This clone was recorded a few times. This rearrangement joins TRBV6-5 to TRBJ2-7; 8 positions agree with TRBD1. The V gene's germline CDR1 is MNHEY and CDR2 SVGAGI. Trimming cost V 2 bases and J 5 bases; bases outside gene matches: 5. This CDR3 has 14 amino acids. The CDR3 DNA reads as TGTGCCAGCAGTTACGGACAGGGCGGGAACGAGCAGTACTTC. It encodes CASSYGQGGNEQYF.

The J gene is TRBJ2-2, the V gene TRBV12-5, with 7 bases lining up with TRBD1. V trimming: 6 bases; J trimming: 4 bases; junction bases outside the gene matches: 5. Germline CDR1 is LGHNT and CDR2 is FRNRAP. The CDR3 spans 14 residues. The chain's CDR3 is CASGSQGTTGELFF. Written as DNA, the CDR3 is TGTGCTAGTGGATCACAGGGGACCACCGGGGAGCTGTTTTTT.

This clone was picked up a small number of times. This rearrangement joins TRBV4-1 to TRBJ1-4, with D unclear. V was cut by 0 bases and J by 9 bases, with 5 bases left in between. From germline, CDR1 is MGHRA and CDR2 YSYEKL. CDR3 length: 12 amino acids. The CDR3 loop reads CASSQDGQKLFF. As DNA, the CDR3 is TGCGCCAGCAGCCAAGATGGGCAAAAACTGTTTTTT.

V gene TRBV10-3 combines with J gene TRBJ1-6, with a possible D match to TRBD1 (5 bases). V was clipped by 0 bases and J by 0 bases, with 15 bases between them. Germline loops: CDR1 ENHRY, CDR2 SYGVKD. The CDR3 runs to 19 residues. The CDR3, as DNA: TGTGCCATCAGTGAGTCGGGGCAGGGAAAAGACTCCTATAATTCACCCCTCCACTTT. This codes for CAISESGQGKDSYNSPLHF.

J is TRBJ2-3 and V is TRBV7-6; TRBD2 might be the D (7 bases). This CDR3 has 15 residues. Germline loops: CDR1 SGHVS, CDR2 FNYEAQ. Trimming took off 0 bases at V and 1 base at J, with 8 bases between the two ends. The CDR3 spells CASSLAGGRTDTQYF. DNA for the CDR3: TGTGCCAGCAGCTTAGCGGGGGGGCGCACAGATACGCAGTATTTT. Supplemented by reference TRBV7-6 and TRBJ2-3, the full variable domain reads GAGVSQSPRYKVTKRGQDVALRCDPISGHVSLYWYRQALGQGPEFLTYFNYEAQQDKSGLPNDRFSAERPEGSISTLTIQRTEQRDSAMYRCASSLAGGRTDTQYFGPGTRLTVL.

The J gene is TRBJ2-7, the V gene TRBV27, with a weak D call TRBD1 (6 bases). The CDR3 length is 14 residues. Trimming stripped 6 bases from V and 2 bases from J, with 14 bases between. The germline V gene has CDR1 MNHEY and CDR2 SMNVEV (reference sequence). The CDR3, as DNA: TGTGCCAGCAGCTTAACAGGGAATACCTACGAGCAGTACTTC. This codes for CASSLTGNTYEQYF.

The chain employs TRBV7-2 and TRBJ2-1, with TRBD1 matching over 9 bases. Germline CDR1 SGHTA, CDR2 FQGNSA. This CDR3 is 15 amino acids long. J was trimmed by 8 bases and V by 6 bases; bases with no gene match: 11. CDR3 sequence (DNA): TGTGCCAGCAGAACTGACTTGGGACAGGGCTATGAGCAGTTCTTC. Its protein product is CASRTDLGQGYEQFF.

The chain links TRBV4-3 to TRBJ2-6, with 10 positions matching TRBD1. After removal of 1 base from V and 4 bases from J, the junction contained 10 bases not matched to a gene. This CDR3 contains 19 residues. CDR1 is LGHNA, CDR2 YSLEER, per germline. CDR3 loop: CASSQVPGQGFGGANVLTF. The CDR3 DNA is TGCGCCAGCAGCCAAGTCCCGGGACAGGGGTTCGGCGGGGCCAACGTCCTGACTTTC.

V and J are TRBV9 and TRBJ1-6; TRBD1 might be the D (5 bases). This CDR3 is 16 amino acids long. V lost 3 bases to trimming and J lost 7 bases, with 17 bases between them. Germline V lookup: CDR1 SGDLS, CDR2 YYNGEE. CDR3 nucleotides: TGTGCCAGCAGCGCAGAAAGCGGGGGACTCAATTCACCCCTCCACTTT. It translates to CASSAESGGLNSPLHF.

The chain carries TRBV19 and TRBJ2-3; possibly TRBD2 for D (5 bases). In germline, CDR1 is LNHDA, CDR2 SQIVND (reference sequence). The ends were cut back, 3 bases at V and 2 bases at J, with 6 bases in the middle. CDR3 length: 13 residues. The CDR3 DNA is TGTGCCAGTAGTATGGGAGCCACAGATACGCAGTATTTT. It encodes CASSMGATDTQYF.

This rearrangement joins TRBV27 to TRBJ1-1; D is possibly TRBD1 (5 bases). Germline-derived CDR1 and CDR2 are MNHEY and SMNVEV (reference sequence). V lost 5 bases and J 0 bases, leaving 19 bases between the germline ends. There are 17 residues in the CDR3. CDR3 loop: CASSMIDGRGMNTEAFF. CDR3 in DNA: TGTGCCAGCAGTATGATCGACGGAAGGGGAATGAACACTGAAGCTTTCTTT.

V gene TRBV7-9 combines with J gene TRBJ2-7; 8 bases align to TRBD1. V lost 5 bases and J lost 2; bases outside the gene matches: 2. The CDR3 totals 13 residues. CDR1 SEHNR and CDR2 FQNEAQ come from the germline V gene (reference sequence). CDR3 bases: TGTGCCAGCAGCCCGGACAGGGCCTACGAGCAGTACTTC. Translation gives CASSPDRAYEQYF.

The chain uses TRBV7-9 and TRBJ1-2, with D perhaps matching TRBD1 (6 bases). The CDR3 length is 15 residues. Trimming shortened V by 5 bases and J by 0 bases, and 13 bases separated the two germline ends. Germline assignment: CDR1 SEHNR and CDR2 FQNEAQ (reference sequence). CDR3 coding DNA: TGTGCCAGCAGCCTTACAGGGCGAGCTAACTATGGCTACACCTTC. Protein product: CASSLTGRANYGYTF.

This sequence joins TRBV2 and TRBJ1-2, with 10 bases lining up with TRBD1. Germline V CDR1 and CDR2: SNHLY, FYNNEI. Trimming at V came to 3 bases and at J to 8 bases, leaving 9 bases not matched to a gene. The CDR3 is 15 amino acids. This CDR3 is CASSDPGTGEDGYTF. The CDR3 DNA is TGTGCCAGCAGTGACCCCGGGACAGGGGAAGACGGCTACACCTTC. The full variable domain, its missing parts supplied by reference TRBV2 and TRBJ1-2, is EPEVTQTPSHQVTQMGQEVILRCVPISNHLYFYWYRQILGQKVEFLVSFYNNEISEKSEIFDDQFSVERPDGSNFTLKIRSTKLEDSAMYFCASSDPGTGEDGYTFGSGTRLTVV.

A remark on this clone: A junction end diverges from the germline sequence, so it may reflect a read error. The V and J genes are TRBV6-2 or TRBV6-3 and TRBJ1-1; the match to TRBD1 covers 8 bases. The CDR3 covers 15 residues. Germline V gene lookup returns CDR1 MNHEY and CDR2 SVGEGT. DNA of the CDR3: TGTGCCAGCAGCTACTTTGGACAGGGGAACACTGAAGCTTTCTTT. Translation: CASSYFGQGNTEAFF.

The CDR3 region is CASSFPGQGQEKLFF. The CDR3 DNA reads TGTGCCAGCAGTTTCCCCGGACAGGGGCAGGAAAAACTGTTTTTT. V is TRBV28 and J is TRBJ1-4; 9 bases match TRBD1. This CDR3 contains 15 residues. Per germline, CDR1 MDHEN and CDR2 SYDVKM. The ends lost 3 bases at V and 8 bases at J; junction bases unmatched: 7.

V gene TRBV19 combines with J gene TRBJ1-1; TRBD1 aligns across 8 bases. Germline loops: CDR1 LNHDA, CDR2 SQIVND (reference sequence). V was pared by 5 bases and J by 6 bases, with 5 bases of the junction left unmatched. The CDR3 runs to 13 residues. CDR3 sequence (DNA): TGTGCCAGTAGTCAGGGGGCTGGATCTGAAGCTTTCTTT. Its translation: CASSQGAGSEAFF.

V gene TRBV2 combines with J gene TRBJ1-6, with a possible D match to TRBD1 (5 bases). V gave up 4 bases and J gave up 9 bases, with 13 bases separating them. Germline CDR1 is SNHLY and CDR2 is FYNNEI. The CDR3 has 14 amino acids. CDR3: CASSVAQAFSPLHF. For the CDR3, the DNA is TGTGCCAGCAGTGTCGCACAGGCCTTTTCACCCCTCCACTTT.

The chain has TRBV19 and TRBJ2-1; 8 positions agree with TRBD1. V shed 5 bases and J 4 bases; nucleotides not matched to a gene: 7. This CDR3 is built from 15 residues. Germline assignment: CDR1 LNHDA and CDR2 SQIVND (reference sequence). Here the CDR3 DNA reads TGTGCCAGTAGTTCATCCGGGACAGGATACAATGAGCAGTTCTTC. Protein sequence: CASSSSGTGYNEQFF.

This clone appeared a few times. The CDR3 DNA sequence: TGTGCCAGCAGCTTACGAGGGGGCGGTGGCTACACCTTC. This codes for CASSLRGGGGYTF. The V and J genes are TRBV7-9 and TRBJ1-2; 7 nucleotides match TRBD1. Trimming removed 2 bases from V and 7 bases from J; junction bases left unmatched: 4. CDR3 size: 13 residues. Germline V gene lookup returns CDR1 SEHNR and CDR2 FQNEAQ (reference sequence).

This clone is a singleton in its sample. This sequence joins TRBV20-1 and TRBJ1-5; the D is unclear. The CDR3 extends over 14 amino acids. Deletions cut 3 bases from V and 0 bases from J, with 9 bases between. CDR1 is DFQATT and CDR2 is SNEGSKA in the germline V gene (reference sequence). The chain's CDR3 is CSASDTNSNQPQHF. For the CDR3, the DNA is TGCAGTGCTAGTGACACAAATAGCAATCAGCCCCAGCATTTT.

The rearrangement links TRBV3-1 (or the pseudogene TRBV3-2) to TRBJ1-1; 9 bases map to TRBD1. The CDR3 is 15 amino acids. Germline V lookup: CDR1 LGHDT, CDR2 YNNKEL (reference sequence). V lost 4 bases, J lost 1 base, and 4 bases stayed unmatched. CDR3 region: CASSPRDRANTEAFF. The CDR3 DNA reads as TGTGCCAGCAGCCCCCGGGACAGGGCGAACACTGAAGCTTTCTTT.

CDR3 sequence reads: CASSLRTVGYEQYF. The CDR3 DNA reads as TGTGCCAGCAGCTTAAGGACAGTGGGTTACGAGCAGTACTTC. The V and J genes are TRBV27 and TRBJ2-7, with D possibly matching TRBD1 (6 bases). The CDR3 is 14 residues long. In germline, CDR1 is MNHEY, CDR2 SMNVEV (reference sequence). Trimming took 6 bases from V and 4 from J, leaving 16 bases between them.

This chain links TRBV19 with TRBJ2-5; 8 bases line up with TRBD2. Per the germline V gene, CDR1 is LNHDA and CDR2 is SQIVND (reference sequence). Trimming cost V 1 base and J 0 bases; bases outside gene matches: 4. This CDR3 region has 16 residues. The CDR3: CASSIGRGGYQETQYF. The CDR3 region has the DNA TGTGCCAGTAGTATAGGCCGCGGGGGGTACCAAGAGACCCAGTACTTC.

The J gene is TRBJ1-1, the V gene TRBV12-3 or TRBV12-4; 8 bases line up with TRBD1. CDR3 size: 12 residues. J lost 6 bases, V lost 7 bases, and 4 bases had no gene match. CDR3 region: CASNPGGSEAFF. CDR3 nucleotides: TGTGCCAGCAACCCAGGGGGCTCTGAAGCTTTCTTT.

This chain uses TRBV10-1 with TRBJ2-7; D may be TRBD1 (5 bases). The germline CDR1 and CDR2 sequences are WNHNN and SYGVQD (reference sequence). The germline V and J ends were trimmed by 0 bases and 0 bases, with 9 bases remaining between them. The CDR3 length is 15 residues. The CDR3 DNA follows: TGCGCCAGCAGTGAGTCAACCGACAGCTCCTACGAGCAGTACTTC. Translating it yields CASSESTDSSYEQYF.

The chain recombines TRBV9 with TRBJ2-4; 12 bases agree with TRBD2. CDR1 is SGDLS, CDR2 YYNGEE, per germline. J was trimmed by 4 bases and V by 3 bases; bases with no gene match: 8. The CDR3 consists of 17 residues. The CDR3 loop reads CASSETGTSGRKNIQYF. The CDR3 DNA reads as TGTGCCAGCAGCGAGACCGGGACTAGCGGGCGGAAAAACATTCAGTACTTC.

CDR3 sequence reads: CASKWGLGGYTF. CDR3 coding DNA: TGTGCCAGCAAATGGGGCTTAGGTGGCTACACCTTC. The V and J genes are TRBV12-3 or TRBV12-4 and TRBJ1-2, with a possible D match to TRBD1 (5 bases). Deletions cut 7 bases from V and 7 bases from J, with 13 bases between. The CDR3 sequence is 12 residues long.

The J gene is TRBJ1-1, the V gene TRBV30, with TRBD1 identical over 8 bases. The CDR3 consists of 14 residues. Germline V gene lookup returns CDR1 GTSNPN and CDR2 SVGIG (reference sequence). The V gene end was trimmed by 3 bases and the J gene end by 1 base; junction bases not matched to a gene: 4. The CDR3 region has the DNA TGTGCCTGGAGCTACGGGACAGGGAACACTGAAGCTTTCTTT. It specifies CAWSYGTGNTEAFF.

Only a few counts were recorded for this clone. The chain employs TRBV20-1 and TRBJ2-5, with TRBD1 matching 9 bases. The CDR3 totals 16 residues. Germline assignment: CDR1 DFQATT and CDR2 SNEGSKA (reference sequence). V was pared by 3 bases and J by 1 base, with 9 bases of the junction left unmatched. CDR3 coding DNA: TGCAGTGCTAGTGCATACAGGGGGCCTTCCCAAGAGACCCAGTACTTC. Translated, it gives CSASAYRGPSQETQYF.